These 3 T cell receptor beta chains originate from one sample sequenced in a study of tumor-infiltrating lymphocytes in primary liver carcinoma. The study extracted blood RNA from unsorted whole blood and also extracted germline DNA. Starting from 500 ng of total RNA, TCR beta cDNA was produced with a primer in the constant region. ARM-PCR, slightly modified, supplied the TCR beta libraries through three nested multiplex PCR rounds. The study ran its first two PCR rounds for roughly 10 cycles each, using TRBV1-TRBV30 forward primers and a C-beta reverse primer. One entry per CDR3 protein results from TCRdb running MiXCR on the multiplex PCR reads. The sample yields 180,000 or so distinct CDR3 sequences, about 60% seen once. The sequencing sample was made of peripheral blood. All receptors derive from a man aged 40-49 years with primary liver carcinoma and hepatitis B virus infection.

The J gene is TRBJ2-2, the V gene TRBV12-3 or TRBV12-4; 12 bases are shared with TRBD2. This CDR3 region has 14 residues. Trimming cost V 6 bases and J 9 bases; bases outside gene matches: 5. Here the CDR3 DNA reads TGTGCCAGCAGCACTAGCGGGAGGTTCAGGGAGCTGTTTTTT. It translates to CASSTSGRFRELFF.

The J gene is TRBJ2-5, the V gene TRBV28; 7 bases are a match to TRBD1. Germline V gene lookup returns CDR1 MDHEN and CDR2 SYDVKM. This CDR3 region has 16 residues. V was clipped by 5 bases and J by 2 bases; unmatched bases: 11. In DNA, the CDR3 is TGTGCCAGCAGTCAATCTACGGGGACAGAACAAGAGACCCAGTACTTC. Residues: CASSQSTGTEQETQYF. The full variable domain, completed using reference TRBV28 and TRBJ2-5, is DVKVTQSSRYLVKRTGEKVFLECVQDMDHENMFWYRQDPGLGLRLIYFSYDVKMKEKGDIPEGYSVSREKKERFSLILESASTNQTSMYLCASSQSTGTEQETQYFGPGTRLLVL.

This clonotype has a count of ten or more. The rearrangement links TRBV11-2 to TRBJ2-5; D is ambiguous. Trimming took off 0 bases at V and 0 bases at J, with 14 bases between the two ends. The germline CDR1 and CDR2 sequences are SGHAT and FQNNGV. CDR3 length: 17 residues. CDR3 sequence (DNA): TGTGCCAGCAGCTTAGATCACCAGGCTTTAAACCAAGAGACCCAGTACTTC. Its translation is CASSLDHQALNQETQYF. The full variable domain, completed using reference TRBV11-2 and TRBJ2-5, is EAGVAQSPRYKIIEKRQSVAFWCNPISGHATLYWYQQILGQGPKLLIQFQNNGVVDDSQLPKDRFSAERLKGVDSTLKIQPAKLEDSAVYLCASSLDHQALNQETQYFGPGTRLLVL.